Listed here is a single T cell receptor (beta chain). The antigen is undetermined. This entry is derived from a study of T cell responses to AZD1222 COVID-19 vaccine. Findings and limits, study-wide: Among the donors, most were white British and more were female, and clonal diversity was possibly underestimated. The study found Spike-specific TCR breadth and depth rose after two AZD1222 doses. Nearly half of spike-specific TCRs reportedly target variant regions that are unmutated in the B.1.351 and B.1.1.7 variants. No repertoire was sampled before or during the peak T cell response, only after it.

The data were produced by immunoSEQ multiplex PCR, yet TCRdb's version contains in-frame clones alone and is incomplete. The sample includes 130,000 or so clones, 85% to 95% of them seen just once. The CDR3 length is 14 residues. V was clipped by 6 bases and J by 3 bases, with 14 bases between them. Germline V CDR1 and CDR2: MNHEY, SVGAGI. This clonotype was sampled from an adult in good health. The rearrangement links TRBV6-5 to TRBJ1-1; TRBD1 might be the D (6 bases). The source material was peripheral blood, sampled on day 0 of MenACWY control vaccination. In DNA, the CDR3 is TGTGCCAGCAGCAGGAATGGGGGCGACACTGAAGCTTTCTTT. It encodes CASSRNGGDTEAFF.